This T cell receptor beta chain was sequenced for a study of T cells after yellow fever vaccination. The 5'RACE template-switching step produced TCR cDNA and added a universal primer site and UMIs. From the 5' RACE reads, TCRdb called clonotypes with MiXCR, one entry per CDR3 protein. Here the sample spans about 160,000 distinct CDR3 sequences, 6% to 7.5% being singletons. V lost 10 bases, J lost 3 bases, and 2 bases stayed unmatched. The CDR3 is made up of 11 amino acids. Germline values: CDR1 KGHDR, CDR2 SFDVKD. The rearrangement links TRBV24-1 to TRBJ2-7; 7 nucleotides line up with TRBD2. The TCR comes from a man aged 18 to 35 who received the YFV17D yellow fever vaccine. The source was CD4+ T cells sorted from PBMCs, collected less than 6 days after the first yellow fever vaccination. CDR3: CATTGGYEQYF. As DNA, the CDR3 is TGTGCCACGACGGGGGGCTACGAGCAGTACTTC.